This T cell receptor (beta chain) was recovered during a study of T cell responses to AZD1222 COVID-19 vaccine. Profiled with immunoSEQ multiplex PCR; TCRdb holds only in-frame clones, not every one. The sample lists about 120,000 clones, around 85% seen once, with less than 10% in the top ten. The CDR3 covers 11 residues. Germline CDR1 is KGHDR and CDR2 is SFDVKD. V dropped 6 bases and J dropped 6 bases, with 8 bases sitting between them. This TCR was recovered from an adult in good health. The specimen comprised peripheral blood, sampled on day 0 of AZD1222 vaccination. The V and J genes are TRBV24-1 and TRBJ2-7; tentatively, D is TRBD1 or TRBD2 (5 bases each). This chain's CDR3 is CATSSGLEQYF. DNA for the CDR3: TGTGCCACCAGTTCGGGGCTCGAGCAGTACTTC.